A selection of T cell receptor beta chains follows, all from one sample in a study of blood T cells in healthy people across ages. Via MiXCR, TCRdb re-called the 5' RACE reads, giving one row per CDR3 protein. Here the sample spans around 1,100,000 distinct CDR3 sequences, 35% to 40% being singletons. The sample taken for sequencing was blood. The receptor source for this set is a man in his late teens or twenties in good health. Both conserved end residues are part of each CDR3.

V: TRBV30; J: TRBJ2-1; CDR3: CAWDSGGYNEQFF
V: TRBV20-1; J: TRBJ1-2; CDR3: CSARDPLAGDYGYTF
V: TRBV29-1; J: TRBJ1-5; CDR3: CSVVLGAGNQPQHF
V: TRBV2; J: TRBJ1-5; CDR3: CASATGLNQPQHF
V: TRBV12-3/TRBV12-4; J: TRBJ2-3; CDR3: CASSLTLAGDTQYF
V: TRBV9; J: TRBJ2-3; CDR3: CASSVARETSGTDTQYF
V: TRBV7-3; J: TRBJ1-2; CDR3: CVSSLSQGYGYTF
V: TRBV28; J: TRBJ1-6; CDR3: CASSVDRGSGAYNSPLHF
V: TRBV12-3/TRBV12-4; J: TRBJ2-1; CDR3: CASSSGGPPALAGGPGEQFF
V: TRBV11-2; J: TRBJ2-1; CDR3: CASSLGPGTGKYNEQFF